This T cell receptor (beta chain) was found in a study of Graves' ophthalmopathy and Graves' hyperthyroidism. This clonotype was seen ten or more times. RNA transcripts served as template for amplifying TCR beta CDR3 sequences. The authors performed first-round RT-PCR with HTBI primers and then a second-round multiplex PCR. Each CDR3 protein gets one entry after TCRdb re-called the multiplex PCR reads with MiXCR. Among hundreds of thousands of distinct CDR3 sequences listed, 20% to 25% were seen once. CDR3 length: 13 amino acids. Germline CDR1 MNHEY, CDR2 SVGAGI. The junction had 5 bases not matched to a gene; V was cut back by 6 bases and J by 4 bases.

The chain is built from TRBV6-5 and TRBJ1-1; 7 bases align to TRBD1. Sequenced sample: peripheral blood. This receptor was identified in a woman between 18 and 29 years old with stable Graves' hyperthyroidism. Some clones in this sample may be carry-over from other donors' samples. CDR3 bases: TGTGCCAGCAGCTGGGACAGTCCCACTGAAGCTTTCTTT. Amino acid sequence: CASSWDSPTEAFF.